This T cell receptor (beta chain) was retrieved from a study of T cells in Graves' hyperthyroidism and ophthalmopathy. General observations from the study: Most clonotypes that expanded in the thyroid above 0.001 also showed up in blood.

Diagnoses were established using clinical symptoms, serum thyroxine and TRAb, thyroid ultrasound and orbital computed tomography. The CDR3 totals 15 residues. Germline-derived CDR1 and CDR2 are SGHTA and FQGNSA. V was pared by 2 bases and J by 8 bases, with 15 bases between. Regions amplified from RNA transcripts were the TCR beta CDR3 regions. First-round RT-PCR targeting the TCR CDR3 was performed with the HTBI primer set. TCRdb itself ran the multiplex PCR reads through MiXCR, one entry per CDR3 protein. The sample consists of about 300,000 distinct CDR3 sequences, roughly 19% of them appearing once. There are many counts of this clonotype. No antigen is known for it.

The sequence was obtained from a man in his fifties with Graves' ophthalmopathy. The sample comprised blood. The chain couples TRBV7-2 to TRBJ1-4, with D perhaps TRBD1 (5 bases). The CDR3 DNA reads TGTGCCAGCAGCTTACTCGGGAGGGGACGGGAAAAACTGTTTTTT. This translates into CASSLLGRGREKLFF.